What follows is one T cell receptor (beta chain) and its context. This clonotype was found a few times. Its antigen is unknown. No much larger clone is present one base from it, and per-base qualities are unavailable. The CDR3 sequence holds 14 residues, the cysteine and phenylalanine included. Just CDR3 DNA is preserved here, 42 bases in frame from base 1. Reading the germline V gene (reference sequence) gives CDR1 MNHNY and CDR2 SVGAGI. V drops 2 bases and J drops 5 bases, leaving 7 bases in between. The iRepertoire nested amplicon-rescue multiplex PCR (arm-PCR) platform was used to amplify TCR alpha and beta CDR3 regions from RNA. For one-step reverse transcription and amplification, 100-400 ng of tissue mRNA or PBMC total RNA was used as input. Following bead purification, Illumina adapters were added by a secondary multiplex PCR, and libraries between 200 and 400 bp were gel-purified. Libraries carried internal 6-nucleotide barcodes used for demultiplexing. Libraries were sequenced on an Illumina MiSeq with 2x220 or 2x250 nucleotide paired-end reads. Per the authors' processing: Paired reads were merged using FLASH 1.2.11 and were aligned to the GRCh37 human genome using BWA-MEM, after which TRA and TRB reads were extracted. For V and J assignment, an IMGT-derived reference of cassette sequences and CDR3 motifs that included pseudogenes was used. Three-frame translation of reads was performed, and productive CDR3s were defined as those with a C...FGXG motif and no stop codons. A clonotype was defined as a unique combination of a V-J cassette pair and a CDR3 amino acid sequence. Reads were filtered by Hamming distance, thresholded by each sample's sequence error rate in mapped regions. In-frame beta chains were kept once TCRdb had trimmed the public reads at Q25 with fastp and called clones with MiXCR. One record per CDR3 amino acid sequence lists the most common genes and DNA. The V and J calls were determined by TCRdb, not by the authors. In all, the sample holds 150,000 or so distinct CDR3 sequences, and around 42% of those were seen once. Clones ranked in the top ten supply over 15% of the sample.

The data were taken from a study of glioma-infiltrating T cells (dated by TCRdb to 2015 to 2016). Some background on the complete study: The study sequenced TCR alpha- and beta-chain repertoires from glioma tissue, from non-neoplastic brain tissue and from matched peripheral blood mononuclear cells. Three low-grade glioma patients, fewer than 10 primary glioblastoma patients, and three non-glioma patients who contributed non-neoplastic brain tissue made up the paired cohort. Each tissue-infiltrating repertoire was compared with the same patient's peripheral blood repertoire to measure divergence between tissue and blood T-cell populations.

General conclusions and limits of the study: VJ-independent divergence between tissue and blood was found to be below expectation in non-neoplastic patients but above expectation in all gliomas, particularly low-grade gliomas. Group comparisons were based on small numbers of patients: three non-neoplastic, three low-grade glioma and 7 to 9 glioblastoma patients. Tissue and blood shared very few CDR3 sequences, a result attributed to high CDR3 diversity and limited sampling.

Recombination connected TRBV6-6 to TRBJ1-6, with the identity of the D gene unclear. This receptor was obtained from a human donor with low-grade glioma or glioblastoma, undergoing nonglioma brain surgery, or in good health (not recorded which). Sequences were obtained from glioma tissue, nonneoplastic brain tissue, or PBMCs (not recorded which). The DNA reads TGTGCCAGCAGTTACGATTATGATAATTCACCCCTCCACTTT. Its amino acids are CASSYDYDNSPLHF.